These 23 T cell receptor beta chains were all obtained from the same sample, sequenced in a study of blood T cells in healthy people across ages. It was with a sample-barcoded 5' primer and a J-beta primer mix that a second PCR of roughly 7 to 12 cycles was run. TCRdb independently ran MiXCR on the 5' RACE reads; one entry per CDR3 protein. Of some 710,000 distinct CDR3 sequences detected, more than 35% appear once; the ten largest clones hold approximately 18%. The material sequenced was blood. The origin of the receptors is a man of 80 years or more in good health.

The gene calls are TRBV24-1 and TRBJ2-3; tentative D call: TRBD2 (6 bases). CDR1 and CDR2 from the germline V gene are KGHDR and SFDVKD. The V gene lost 5 bases and the J gene lost 2 bases, with 13 bases spanning the gap. CDR3 size: 15 residues. The DNA for the CDR3 is TGTGCCACCAGTGCCTCGGGGGACGACACAGATACGCAGTATTTT. This gives the protein CATSASGDDTDTQYF.

The chain carries TRBV7-2 and TRBJ2-3, with a possible D match to TRBD2 (6 bases). The CDR3 is 13 residues long. V was trimmed by 3 bases and J by 6 bases, leaving 10 bases between them. CDR1 and CDR2 from the germline V gene are SGHTA and FQGNSA. CDR3 in amino acids: CASSLWRADTQYF. DNA for the CDR3: TGTGCCAGCAGCTTGTGGAGGGCGGATACGCAGTATTTT.

The rearrangement joins TRBV5-6 to TRBJ2-4, with 9 positions matching TRBD1. In germline, CDR1 is SGHDT, CDR2 YYEEEE. Germline trimming cut 2 bases from V and 3 bases from J; bases unmatched to any gene: 21. The CDR3 is made up of 21 amino acids. CDR3 coding DNA: TGTGCCAGCAGCTTAGCTATAAAAATCGAACAGGGGGCCGTGCGCAAAAACATTCAGTACTTC. The encoded protein is CASSLAIKIEQGAVRKNIQYF.

The J gene is TRBJ2-7, the V gene TRBV3-1, with 15 positions matching TRBD2. The J call may not be correct, given that the DNA end is closer to TRBJ2-5. The CDR3 runs to 18 residues. The germline V gene encodes CDR1 LGHDT and CDR2 YNNKEL (reference sequence). The CDR3 region is CASSPHTRGLAGGRTQYF. CDR3 nucleotide sequence: TGTGCCAGCAGCCCGCACACGAGGGGACTAGCGGGGGGTAGGACCCAGTACTTC.

The chain combines TRBV19 with TRBJ1-2, with a tentative D call TRBD1 (6 bases). CDR1 and CDR2 (germline): LNHDA, SQIVND (reference sequence). V gave up 3 bases and J gave up 3 bases, with 11 bases separating them. The CDR3 is made up of 14 amino acids. Written as DNA, the CDR3 is TGTGCCAGTAGTATGGGCAGGGGCGACTATGGCTACACCTTC. It yields the protein CASSMGRGDYGYTF.

This clonotype was counted ten times or more. V usage is TRBV4-3 and J usage is TRBJ2-5; D is perhaps TRBD2 (5 bases). V was trimmed by 2 bases and J by 3 bases, leaving 13 bases between them. Germline CDR1 is LGHNA and CDR2 is YSLEER. This CDR3 contains 15 residues. CDR3: CASSQPLLGEETQYF. The DNA for the CDR3 is TGCGCCAGCAGCCAACCCTTGCTGGGAGAAGAGACCCAGTACTTC.

The V gene is TRBV20-1, the J gene TRBJ2-1, with D possibly called TRBD1 or TRBD2 (5 bases each). Germline CDR1 DFQATT, CDR2 SNEGSKA (reference sequence). The CDR3 covers 13 residues. Deletions cut 6 bases from V and 6 bases from J, with 15 bases between. The CDR3 sequence is CSAIRDLGNEQFF. CDR3 bases: TGCAGTGCCATCCGGGACCTGGGCAATGAGCAGTTCTTC.

The chain combines TRBV21-1 with TRBJ2-4; TRBD1 is the table's D call and was not checked against the DNA. The end of the DNA fits TRBJ2-7 better, so the J call may be wrong. TRBV21-1 is a known pseudogene. The CDR3 has 13 residues. The CDR3 reads CASSKVGGSEQYF. The CDR3 DNA follows: TGTGCCAGCAGCAAAGTAGGGGGAAGCGAGCAGTACTTC.

CDR3 residues: CASSQESALTGGYTEAFF. The DNA for the CDR3 is TGTGCCAGCAGCCAAGAATCGGCTTTGACAGGGGGTTACACTGAAGCTTTCTTT. The rearrangement joins TRBV3-1 to TRBJ1-1; 9 bases match TRBD1. The CDR3 has 18 amino acids. From germline, CDR1 is LGHDT and CDR2 YNNKEL (reference sequence). V lost 0 bases to trimming and J lost 3 bases; unmatched junction nucleotides: 11.

This chain uses TRBV12-3 or TRBV12-4 with TRBJ1-2, with D possibly being TRBD1 (5 bases). V was clipped by 7 bases and J by 4 bases, with 19 bases between them. CDR3 size: 15 residues. The CDR3 sequence is CASKAGTPSGYGYTF. CDR3 nucleotide sequence: TGTGCCAGCAAGGCTGGGACCCCAAGCGGCTATGGCTACACCTTC.

This clonotype was observed many times. This chain connects TRBV10-1 to TRBJ2-5, with D maybe TRBD1 (5 bases). Trimming pared 4 bases from V and 2 bases from J, leaving 8 bases between. The CDR3 runs 13 residues. The germline V gene encodes CDR1 WNHNN and CDR2 SYGVQD (reference sequence). The CDR3 sequence: CASSARQQETQYF. As DNA, the CDR3 is TGCGCCAGCAGTGCAAGACAGCAAGAGACCCAGTACTTC.

CDR3 sequence (DNA): TGCAGCGTCTGTAAGGGGACGAGTGAAAAACTGTTTTTT. Its protein is CSVCKGTSEKLFF. The rearrangement links TRBV29-1 to TRBJ1-4; D possibly corresponds to TRBD1 (5 bases). This CDR3 is built from 13 residues. V lost 6 bases to trimming and J lost 7 bases, with 15 bases between them. The V gene's germline CDR1 is SQVTM and CDR2 ANQGSEA.

Concerning this clonotype: Compared with germline, one end of the junction differs, possibly owing to a read error. V and J are TRBV6-6 and TRBJ1-1; possible D gene TRBD1, 5 bases. The germline gives CDR1 MNHNY, CDR2 SVGAGI (reference sequence). The CDR3 has 15 residues. For the CDR3, the DNA is TGTGCCAGCAGTTACTCGGGGGGTATGAACACTGGAGCTTTCTTT. This sequence encodes CASSYSGGMNTGAFF.

The V call is TRBV20-1, the J call TRBJ1-5, with D hard to call. Germline assignment: CDR1 DFQATT and CDR2 SNEGSKA (reference sequence). Trimming shortened V by 3 bases and J by 0 bases, and 12 bases separated the two germline ends. The CDR3 runs to 15 residues. In DNA, the CDR3 is TGCAGTGCTAGTCCGGGGAAATATAGCAATCAGCCCCAGCATTTT. It codes for CSASPGKYSNQPQHF.

This clonotype was detected a few times. This chain uses TRBV15 with TRBJ2-5; 9 bases map to TRBD1. Matching the DNA end better, TRBJ2-7 makes the J call doubtful. The CDR3 is made up of 15 amino acids. The germline gives CDR1 LNHNV, CDR2 YYDKDF (reference sequence). The CDR3 DNA is TGTGCCACCAGCAGACTAAAACAGGGGGCTGGCGAGCAGTACTTC. It is translated as CATSRLKQGAGEQYF.

The chain recombines TRBV9 with TRBJ2-5; TRBD1 aligns across 9 bases. CDR1 SGDLS and CDR2 YYNGEE come from the germline V gene. V was clipped by 3 bases and J by 10 bases; unmatched bases: 7. The CDR3 has 13 residues. The CDR3 reads CASSERDREGQYF. In DNA, the CDR3 is TGTGCCAGCAGCGAGAGGGACAGGGAGGGCCAGTACTTC.

The chain links TRBV6-6 to TRBJ1-6; D is perhaps TRBD1 (5 bases). V dropped 5 bases and J dropped 4 bases, with 18 bases sitting between them. This CDR3 spans 17 amino acids. The germline V gene has CDR1 MNHNY and CDR2 SVGAGI (reference sequence). DNA of the CDR3: TGTGCCAGCAGTACAGGTCAGTCCCGTTATTATAATTCACCCCTCCACTTT. This sequence encodes CASSTGQSRYYNSPLHF.

For the CDR3, the DNA is TGTGCCAGCAGCCCGACTAGCGGGCAGAGCTCCTACGAGCAGTACTTC. Amino acid sequence: CASSPTSGQSSYEQYF. The V and J genes are TRBV7-2 and TRBJ2-7, with 10 positions matching TRBD2. The V segment lost 5 bases and the J segment 0 bases; nucleotides outside the gene matches: 7. The length of the CDR3 is 16 residues. CDR1 and CDR2 (germline): SGHTA, FQGNSA.

This clonotype was counted between two and nine times. This chain uses TRBV29-1 with TRBJ2-3; 8 nucleotides align to TRBD2. The CDR3 is made up of 14 amino acids. Per germline, CDR1 SQVTM and CDR2 ANQGSEA. Trimming at V came to 1 base and at J to 6 bases, leaving 6 bases not matched to a gene. The CDR3 DNA sequence: TGCAGCGTTGAAGCTCGGGGGGGGATTGATACGCAGTATTTT. This gives the protein CSVEARGGIDTQYF.

Concerning this clonotype itself: A read error may explain this, as a much larger clone is one base away. V and J are TRBV6-5 and TRBJ2-7; 8 bases agree with TRBD1. This CDR3 comprises 15 residues. Germline values: CDR1 MNHEY, CDR2 SVGAGI. With V trimmed by 7 bases and J by 5 bases, 13 bases remained unmatched. The CDR3 DNA is TGTGCCAGCACCCTACGACAGGGGACCGGGCACGAGCAGTACTTC. Protein sequence: CASTLRQGTGHEQYF.

The V and J genes are TRBV7-8 and TRBJ1-1; D is possibly TRBD1 (5 bases). Trimming took 8 bases from V and 4 from J, leaving 11 bases between them. Germline V CDR1 and CDR2: SGHVS, FQNEAQ. The CDR3 runs 12 residues. The CDR3 nucleotides are TGTGCCAGCGGGGCCTTCCCCACTGAAGCTTTCTTT. Translated: CASGAFPTEAFF.

This chain uses TRBV28 with TRBJ2-1; the D is unclear. Germline-derived CDR1 and CDR2 are MDHEN and SYDVKM. There are 12 residues in the CDR3. Trimming shortened V by 2 bases and J by 6 bases, and 5 bases separated the two germline ends. The DNA of the CDR3 is TGTGCCAGCAGTTTAAACTGCAATGAGCAGTTCTTC. This sequence encodes CASSLNCNEQFF.

This clonotype was picked up many times. J is TRBJ2-5 and V is TRBV7-2; D call uncertain. This CDR3 is 13 amino acids long. The V gene lost 7 bases and the J gene lost 7 bases, with 16 bases spanning the gap. Germline V gene data show CDR1 as SGHTA and CDR2 as FQGNSA. CDR3: CASNTRTERTQYF. The CDR3 nucleotides read TGTGCCAGCAACACAAGGACGGAGCGGACCCAGTACTTC.